This T cell receptor beta chain derives from a study of cytotoxic CD8 clonotypes in ibrutinib-treated CLL. The V segment lost 2 bases and the J segment 4 bases; nucleotides outside the gene matches: 8. The CDR3 is made up of 17 amino acids. In germline, CDR1 is MGHRA, CDR2 YSYEKL. Produced via immunoSEQ multiplex PCR; TCRdb's table is partial and in-frame only. In the table there are approximately 280,000 clones, 60% to 80% of which are singletons. This TCR was sampled from a human donor with chronic lymphocytic leukemia. This sequence joins TRBV4-1 and TRBJ1-2, with 12 bases matching TRBD1. The material sequenced was PBMCs, taken at disease progression, from a patient treated with ibrutinib. CDR3 DNA sequence: TGCGCCAGCAGCCAACGGGACAGGGGGCGCTCCGCCTATGGCTACACCTTC. It translates to CASSQRDRGRSAYGYTF.